The following is a T cell receptor (beta chain) sequence with its context. The record originates from a study of shared T cell receptors in the human thymus. Germline CDR1 is MNHEY and CDR2 is SMNVEV (reference sequence). The CDR3 consists of 16 residues. V lost 6 bases to trimming and J lost 0 bases; unmatched junction nucleotides: 7. Data came from immunoSEQ multiplex PCR; TCRdb stores just in-frame clones and leaves some out. Counted here are approximately 760,000 clones, approximately 83% occurring once; the ten biggest clones make up around 0.0099%. The same data also went into a second study, on human thymus T cells. Turning to that study: Among the donors, all were healthy Finnish infants having corrective surgery for congenital heart defects. Thymic resections from corrective heart surgery supplied the tissue. Within thymic and blood repertoires, V and J gene usage appeared to be biased. Related research has reported that thymic repertoires overlap highly among unrelated individuals.

The sequenced material came from thymocytes. The TCR originated in a girl younger than two with a congenital heart defect. The V gene is TRBV27, the J gene TRBJ1-3, with TRBD1 matching over 8 bases. CDR3 coding DNA: TGTGCCAGCAGAGACAGGGGACTTCACTCTGGAAACACCATATATTTT. It encodes CASRDRGLHSGNTIYF.